Below, 10 T cell receptor beta chains from the same sample are listed, as sequenced in a study of T cell changes during pregnancy in multiple sclerosis. Method: immunoSEQ multiplex PCR; TCRdb's copy keeps in-frame clones and lacks some. The table includes about 50,000 clones, about nine tenths detected once. The input for sequencing was CD4+ T cells from peripheral blood mononuclear cells, taken in the second trimester of pregnancy. The source is a female donor with multiple sclerosis, enrolled in a pregnancy study.

J is TRBJ1-4 and V is TRBV10-3; 10 bases align to TRBD1. Germline CDR1 ENHRY, CDR2 SYGVKD. V lost 6 bases to trimming and J lost 5 bases; unmatched junction nucleotides: 6. There are 15 residues in the CDR3. For the CDR3, the DNA is TGTGCCATCAGCGACAGGGGGCTGGGAAATGAAAAACTGTTTTTT. Translated, it gives CAISDRGLGNEKLFF.

In nucleotides, the CDR3 is TGTGCCAGCAGCCTCCCTAGCGGGGTTAACAATGAGCAGTTCTTC. It yields the protein CASSLPSGVNNEQFF. The V gene is TRBV7-9, the J gene TRBJ2-1, with 9 bases lining up with TRBD2. In germline, CDR1 is SEHNR, CDR2 FQNEAQ (reference sequence). J was trimmed by 5 bases and V by 5 bases; bases with no gene match: 7. There are 15 residues in the CDR3.

The CDR3 loop reads CASRTGVGVSYEQYF. The CDR3 DNA follows: TGCGCCAGCAGAACAGGGGTTGGGGTTTCCTACGAGCAGTACTTC. The chain is built from TRBV10-2 and TRBJ2-7; 7 nucleotides agree with TRBD1. J was trimmed by 1 base and V by 6 bases; bases with no gene match: 9. Looked up from germline, CDR1 is WSHSY and CDR2 is SAAADI. The CDR3 loop spans 15 amino acids.

This clone is medium-sized by share. The chain combines TRBV30 with TRBJ2-2, with D maybe TRBD1 (5 bases). With 5 bases removed from V and 6 bases from J, the gap between germline ends came to 10 bases. This CDR3 has 12 residues. Germline V CDR1 and CDR2: GTSNPN, SVGIG (reference sequence). The CDR3 DNA sequence: TGTGCCTGGGGCAGGGATGCCGGGGAGCTGTTTTTT. Translated, it gives CAWGRDAGELFF.

V usage is TRBV2 and J usage is TRBJ1-6; TRBD1 aligns across 10 bases. CDR3 length: 15 residues. Per germline, CDR1 SNHLY and CDR2 FYNNEI. V lost 7 bases to trimming and J lost 8 bases; unmatched junction nucleotides: 8. CDR3 sequence: CASNTWGTGDSPLHF. CDR3 bases: TGTGCCAGCAATACCTGGGGGACAGGGGATTCACCCCTCCACTTT.

The CDR3 protein is CASRWGLADTGELFF. CDR3 bases: TGCGCCAGCAGATGGGGACTAGCAGATACCGGGGAGCTGTTTTTT. The V call is TRBV5-1, the J call TRBJ2-2; 9 bases fit TRBD2. With V trimmed by 5 bases and J by 5 bases, 7 bases remained unmatched. Germline assignment: CDR1 SGHRS and CDR2 YFSETQ. This CDR3 spans 15 amino acids.

The CDR3 sequence: CASSLGGPGEKLFF. The CDR3 nucleotides read TGTGCCAGCAGCTTGGGGGGTCCGGGGGAAAAACTGTTTTTT. This rearrangement joins TRBV5-5 to TRBJ1-4; no definite D call. Germline CDR1 is SGHKS and CDR2 is YYEKEE (reference sequence). V lost 0 bases and J lost 8, with 11 bases in between. This CDR3 region has 14 residues.

This chain uses TRBV5-1 with TRBJ2-2; no firm D call. The CDR3 length is 13 residues. Germline V gene lookup returns CDR1 SGHRS and CDR2 YFSETQ. V was trimmed by 4 bases and J by 1 base, leaving 5 bases between them. CDR3 in amino acids: CASSLMNTGELFF. CDR3 DNA sequence: TGCGCCAGCAGCCTTATGAACACCGGGGAGCTGTTTTTT.

CDR3: CASSLGQVDTGELFF. CDR3 nucleotide sequence: TGCGCCAGCAGCTTAGGACAGGTCGACACCGGGGAGCTGTTTTTT. The rearrangement links TRBV5-1 to TRBJ2-2; 7 bases line up with TRBD1. The ends lost 2 bases at V and 3 bases at J; junction bases unmatched: 4. This CDR3 region has 15 residues. The V gene's germline CDR1 is SGHRS and CDR2 YFSETQ.

This clone occurred a few times. The rearrangement links TRBV5-1 to TRBJ2-1; the match to TRBD2 covers 7 bases. Germline CDR1 reads SGHRS; CDR2 reads YFSETQ. CDR3 size: 15 residues. The J segment lost 4 bases and the V segment lost 4 bases, leaving 8 bases of the junction unmatched. Written as DNA, the CDR3 is TGCGCCAGCAGCCCCGGGGCGGGAGATTACAATGAGCAGTTCTTC. Encoded protein: CASSPGAGDYNEQFF.